This is a list of T cell receptor beta chains from one sample in a study of T-cell reconstitution after alpha-beta-depleted transplantation in children. TCRdb re-analysed the PCR reads in MiXCR, keeping a single row per CDR3 protein. The sample includes about 300,000 distinct CDR3 sequences, roughly 7.8% of them seen just once. The input for sequencing was peripheral blood, taken 360 days after TCRalphabeta/CD19-depleted stem cell transplant. The receptors come from a female patient aged 2-15 years who had a stem cell transplant for Fanconi anemia, so the T cells may come from the graft donor. The CDR3 runs from the conserved cysteine through the conserved F or W. The order of the fields is J gene, CDR3 length, clone size, D gene, V gene, CDR3 protein, CDR3 DNA. The D gene is left open where the match is weak. Expanded clones are given a class, and other clones once, few, many or no size at all.

TRBJ1-3 | 18 | . | . | TRBV18 | CASSPIPTATYSGNTIYF | TGTGCCAGCTCACCAATCCCGACAGCCACCTACTCTGGAAACACCATATATTTT
TRBJ2-5 | 14 | many | TRBD2 | TRBV29-1 | CSVVGGGARETQYF | TGCAGCGTTGTTGGCGGGGGGGCCAGGGAGACCCAGTACTTC
TRBJ1-1 | 16 | . | . | TRBV28 | CASSPGHLRILTEAFF | TGTGCCAGCAGTCCGGGACACCTCCGTATTCTCACTGAAGCTTTCTTT
TRBJ1-2 | 13 | few | . | TRBV6-6 | CASSFQGENGYTF | TGTGCCAGCAGTTTTCAGGGTGAGAATGGCTACACCTTC
TRBJ2-2 | 16 | many | TRBD2 | TRBV15 | CATSRARPSGAGELFF | TGTGCCACCAGCAGAGCTAGGCCTAGCGGGGCCGGGGAGCTGTTTTTT
TRBJ2-7 | 14 | many | TRBD2 | TRBV5-1 | CASSLGLAAWEQYF | TGCGCCAGCAGCCTCGGACTAGCGGCTTGGGAGCAGTACTTC
TRBJ2-3 | 14 | few | . | TRBV6-2/TRBV6-3 | CASSRGAWTDTQYF | TGTGCCAGCAGCCGCGGAGCCTGGACAGATACGCAGTATTTT
TRBJ2-5 | 19 | . | . | TRBV13 | CASSPRGGGGADPRETQYF | TGTGCCAGCAGCCCAAGAGGGGGCGGGGGCGCGGACCCCCGGGAGACCCAGTACTTC
TRBJ1-1 | 16 | . | . | TRBV6-2/TRBV6-3 | CASSYHGASGGTEAFF | TGTGCCAGCAGTTACCACGGGGCCTCCGGGGGCACTGAAGCTTTCTTT
TRBJ2-3 | 14 | many | . | TRBV5-1 | CASSLGGVGDTQYF | TGCGCCAGCAGCTTGGGAGGGGTCGGAGATACGCAGTATTTT
TRBJ1-3 | 13 | many | . | TRBV5-1 | CASSLGGDNTIYF | TGCGCCAGCAGCTTGGGGGGGGACAACACCATATATTTT
TRBJ1-1 | 14 | . | TRBD1 | TRBV6-1 | CASSETGVKTEAFF | TGTGCCAGCAGTGAAACAGGGGTAAAAACTGAAGCTTTCTTT
TRBJ1-1 | 14 | . | . | TRBV27 | CASSLLTGNSEAFF | TGTGCCAGCAGTTTGTTAACAGGAAACTCTGAAGCTTTCTTT
TRBJ2-2 | 15 | many | TRBD2 | TRBV12-3/TRBV12-4 | CASSFRTSGAGELFF | TGTGCCAGCAGTTTTCGGACTAGCGGGGCCGGGGAGCTGTTTTTT
TRBJ2-1 | 14 | many | . | TRBV28 | CASSLPHSPWEQFF | TGTGCCAGCAGTTTACCCCACAGTCCTTGGGAGCAGTTCTTC
TRBJ2-3 | 12 | many | . | TRBV24-1 | CATSDLLDTQYF | TGTGCCACCAGTGATTTACTCGATACGCAGTATTTT
TRBJ2-1 | 15 | many | . | TRBV5-4 | CASSLDQGWYNEQFF | TGTGCCAGCAGCTTGGACCAGGGATGGTACAATGAGCAGTTCTTC
TRBJ1-1 | 19 | . | . | TRBV14 | CASSQERWGLGADFTEAFF | TGTGCCAGCAGCCAAGAACGATGGGGGTTGGGGGCGGACTTTACTGAAGCTTTCTTT
TRBJ2-5 | 11 | many | . | TRBV12-3/TRBV12-4 | CASSPGGTQYF | TGTGCCAGCAGCCCTGGGGGGACCCAGTACTTC
TRBJ2-3 | 13 | . | . | TRBV18 | CASSPRDTDTQYF | TGTGCCAGCTCACCACGGGACACAGATACGCAGTATTTT
TRBJ2-3 | 16 | many | TRBD1 | TRBV24-1 | CATSDLRTGGTGTQYF | TGTGCCACCAGTGATCTTCGGACAGGAGGCACCGGTACGCAGTATTTT